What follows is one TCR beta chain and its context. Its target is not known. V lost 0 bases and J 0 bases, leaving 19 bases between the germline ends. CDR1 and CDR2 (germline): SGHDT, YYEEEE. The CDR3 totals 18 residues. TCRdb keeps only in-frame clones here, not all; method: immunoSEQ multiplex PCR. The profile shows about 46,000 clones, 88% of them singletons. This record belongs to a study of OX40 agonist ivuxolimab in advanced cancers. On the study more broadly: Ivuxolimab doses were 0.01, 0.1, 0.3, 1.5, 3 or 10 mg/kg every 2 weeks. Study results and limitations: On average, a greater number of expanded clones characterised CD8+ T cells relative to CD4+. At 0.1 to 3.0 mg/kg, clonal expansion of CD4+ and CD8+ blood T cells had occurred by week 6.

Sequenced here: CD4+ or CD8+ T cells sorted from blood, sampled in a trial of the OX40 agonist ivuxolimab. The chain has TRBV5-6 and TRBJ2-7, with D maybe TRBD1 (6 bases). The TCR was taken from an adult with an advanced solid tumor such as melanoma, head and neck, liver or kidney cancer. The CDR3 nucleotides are TGTGCCAGCAGCTTGGCCTTTTCCACGGGACAACTCTCCTACGAGCAGTACTTC. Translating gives CASSLAFSTGQLSYEQYF.